These T cell receptor beta chains were read from a single sample in a study of T cell repertoires in cytomegalovirus infection. TCRdb re-analysed the reads in MiXCR, keeping a single row per CDR3 protein. The profile shows a few hundred thousand distinct CDR3 sequences, less than 25% of them singletons. The antigens of these receptors remain unknown. The starting material was cultured PBMCs, obtained from culture after CMV antigen stimulation. These TCRs come from a human donor in good health (CMV status not recorded). Some clones in this sample may be carry-over from other donors' samples. Each CDR3 is given with its conserved first and last residue. D genes are given only for firm matches. Size is omitted from some rows. Given values are once, few, many or a class for expanded clones.

>TRBD1|TRBV28|TRBJ2-5|.
TGTGCCAGCAGTTTCAGCCCGGGACAGGGGGCGCAAGGGACCCAGTACTTC
CASSFSPGQGAQGTQYF
>.|TRBV5-4|TRBJ2-1|few
TGTGCCAGCAGCTTGGGGCCGGAAGTGAATGAGCAGTTCTTC
CASSLGPEVNEQFF
>TRBD2|TRBV7-2|TRBJ2-3|.
TGTGCCAGCAGCTTTATCCTGACTAGCGTTAAACCAGATACGCAGTATTTT
CASSFILTSVKPDTQYF
>.|TRBV7-2|TRBJ1-5|few
TGTGCCAGCAGCTCGCCGGGGGATCAGCCCCAGCATTTT
CASSSPGDQPQHF
>.|TRBV7-3|TRBJ2-2|.
TGTGCCAGCGCGACAGTCCCCACCGGGGAGCTGTTTTTT
CASATVPTGELFF
>TRBD2|TRBV3-1|TRBJ2-5|.
TGTGCCAGCAAGCGGGAGGGCCCAGAGACCCAGTACTTC
CASKREGPETQYF
>TRBD2|TRBV7-3|TRBJ2-1|.
TGTGCCAGCAGCTTTGACCCCCCCGGTGCGGGTGGGAGGGATGAGCAGTTCTTC
CASSFDPPGAGGRDEQFF
>.|TRBV7-6|TRBJ1-3|few
TGTGCCAGCAGCTCCCGTTCCCTCGGTGGAAACACCATATATTTT
CASSSRSLGGNTIYF
>.|TRBV7-2|TRBJ1-1|many
TGTGCCAGCAGCGTTAGAGGGTCGGGGGGGAACACTGAAGCTTTCTTT
CASSVRGSGGNTEAFF
>TRBD2|TRBV6-2/TRBV6-3|TRBJ2-1|.
TGTGCCAGCAGCCTATCAACGGGACTAGCCATCAGTGAGCAGTTCTTC
CASSLSTGLAISEQFF
>.|TRBV28|TRBJ1-2|many
TGTGCCAGCAAACGGGGGACAAGGGAAGGCTACACCTTC
CASKRGTREGYTF
>TRBD1|TRBV27|TRBJ1-4|few
TGTGCCAGCAGCTTGAAGGGGGCTCTTGGGAGGGCTAATGAAAAACTGTTTTTT
CASSLKGALGRANEKLFF
>.|TRBV19|TRBJ2-2|.
TGTGCCAGTAGTATCCAGGGGCAGGAAGCCGGGGAGCTGTTTTTT
CASSIQGQEAGELFF
>.|TRBV7-2|TRBJ1-5|many
TGTGCCAGCAGCTTTACTTCCACGGACAATCAGCCCCAGCATTTT
CASSFTSTDNQPQHF
>TRBD2|TRBV7-2|TRBJ2-7|many
TGTGCCAGCAGCCTTGACCTAGCGGGAGGGCCCCTAGACGAGCAGTACTTC
CASSLDLAGGPLDEQYF
>.|TRBV12-3/TRBV12-4|TRBJ2-6|few
TGTGCCAGCAGTCTCAGGGTGGCTGGGGCCAACGTCCTGACTTTC
CASSLRVAGANVLTF
>.|TRBV11-2|TRBJ2-5|.
TGTGCCAGCAGCCCCCGCCGGCGAGAGACCCAGTACTTC
CASSPRRRETQYF
>.|TRBV4-1|TRBJ2-6|few
TGCGCCAGCAGCCAGGCCGAGGCCAACGTCCTGACTTTC
CASSQAEANVLTF
>.|TRBV24-1|TRBJ2-2|.
TGTGCCACCAGTGATCAATTTGCGGGCTTGAACCCAATCACCGGGGAGCTGTTTTTT
CATSDQFAGLNPITGELFF
>TRBD1|TRBV20-1|TRBJ1-3|few
TGCAGTGCTAGCCTCGGGACAGGGAAAGGGAACACCATATATTTT
CSASLGTGKGNTIYF
>.|TRBV4-1|TRBJ2-3|few
TGCGCCAGCAGCCAAGAAAAGGGCGGATACACAGATACGCAGTATTTT
CASSQEKGGYTDTQYF
>.|TRBV4-3|TRBJ2-7|few
TGCGCCAGCAGCCAAGACCTAGCAGATACCTACGAGCAGTACTTC
CASSQDLADTYEQYF
>TRBD1|TRBV20-1|TRBJ2-7|few
TGCAGTGCTAGAGATCTGACAGGGGCCTCCTACGAGCAGTACTTC
CSARDLTGASYEQYF
>.|TRBV5-5|TRBJ2-7|few
TGTGCCAGCAGCTTGTATGGGCAGTCCTACGAGCAGTACTTC
CASSLYGQSYEQYF
>.|TRBV19|TRBJ2-1|.
TGTGCCAGTAGGGATCAGGGGAATGAGCAGTTCTTC
CASRDQGNEQFF
>.|TRBV4-3|TRBJ1-2|.
TGCGCCAGCAGCCAAGATTCAGGGACCTCCTATGGCTACACCTTC
CASSQDSGTSYGYTF
>.|TRBV12-3/TRBV12-4|TRBJ2-7|many
TGTGCCAGCAGTTTGTTTCGTGACCAGCGCTACGAGCAGTACTTC
CASSLFRDQRYEQYF
>.|TRBV20-1|TRBJ2-3|.
TGCAGTGCTAGAGTGGGGCGGGATTTTGATACGCAGTATTTT
CSARVGRDFDTQYF
>TRBD1|TRBV4-1|TRBJ2-3|few
TGCGCCAGCAGCCAGGACACAGGGGGACACACAGATACGCAGTATTTT
CASSQDTGGHTDTQYF
>TRBD1|TRBV6-1|TRBJ1-2|.
TGTGCCAGCAGTCCCGGACAGGGGGCGGGCTATGGCTACACCTTC
CASSPGQGAGYGYTF
>TRBD2|TRBV7-9|TRBJ2-7|.
TGTGCCAGCAGCCCAACCTTTGAGACTAGCGGGAGCGACGAGCAGTACTTC
CASSPTFETSGSDEQYF
>TRBD2|TRBV12-3/TRBV12-4|TRBJ2-1|many
TGTGCCAGTCGGACTAGCGGACACAATGAGCAGTTCTTC
CASRTSGHNEQFF
>.|TRBV5-4|TRBJ1-5|.
TGTGCCAGCAGCTTGGATTCAACGGGGAATCAGCCCCAGCATTTT
CASSLDSTGNQPQHF
>.|TRBV7-2|TRBJ1-6|many
TGTGCCAGCAGCTTACCAGGAGGAGATTCACCCCTCCACTTT
CASSLPGGDSPLHF
>TRBD1|TRBV11-3|TRBJ2-4|.
TGTGCCAGCAGCACCGGACAGGGGGGTTTCGACATTCAGTACTTC
CASSTGQGGFDIQYF
>TRBD2|TRBV7-2|TRBJ2-5|few
TGTGCCAGCAGCCCGAGACTAGCGGGCCAACGAGAGACCCAGTACTTC
CASSPRLAGQRETQYF
>TRBD1|TRBV7-8|TRBJ1-1|many
TGTGCCAGCAGCTTAAACATGGGACAGCGAACCCCAAGCACTGAAGCTTTCTTT
CASSLNMGQRTPSTEAFF
>.|TRBV19|TRBJ1-2|.
TGTGCCAGTAGTCCGGCCGGGGGCAGCCTTCGTGACGGCTACACCTTC
CASSPAGGSLRDGYTF
>.|TRBV6-5|TRBJ1-2|few
TGTGCCAGCAGCAGTGGGCGACAAGGACGTTTTGGCTACACCTTC
CASSSGRQGRFGYTF
>.|TRBV4-2|TRBJ2-7|many
TGTGCCAGCAGCCAAGGAGTGGCAGGAGTCTCCTACGAGCAGTACTTC
CASSQGVAGVSYEQYF
>.|TRBV7-8|TRBJ2-7|many
TGTGCCAGCAGCTTAGGCGGCGGGGTGTCCGGGAGCGAGCAGTACTTC
CASSLGGGVSGSEQYF